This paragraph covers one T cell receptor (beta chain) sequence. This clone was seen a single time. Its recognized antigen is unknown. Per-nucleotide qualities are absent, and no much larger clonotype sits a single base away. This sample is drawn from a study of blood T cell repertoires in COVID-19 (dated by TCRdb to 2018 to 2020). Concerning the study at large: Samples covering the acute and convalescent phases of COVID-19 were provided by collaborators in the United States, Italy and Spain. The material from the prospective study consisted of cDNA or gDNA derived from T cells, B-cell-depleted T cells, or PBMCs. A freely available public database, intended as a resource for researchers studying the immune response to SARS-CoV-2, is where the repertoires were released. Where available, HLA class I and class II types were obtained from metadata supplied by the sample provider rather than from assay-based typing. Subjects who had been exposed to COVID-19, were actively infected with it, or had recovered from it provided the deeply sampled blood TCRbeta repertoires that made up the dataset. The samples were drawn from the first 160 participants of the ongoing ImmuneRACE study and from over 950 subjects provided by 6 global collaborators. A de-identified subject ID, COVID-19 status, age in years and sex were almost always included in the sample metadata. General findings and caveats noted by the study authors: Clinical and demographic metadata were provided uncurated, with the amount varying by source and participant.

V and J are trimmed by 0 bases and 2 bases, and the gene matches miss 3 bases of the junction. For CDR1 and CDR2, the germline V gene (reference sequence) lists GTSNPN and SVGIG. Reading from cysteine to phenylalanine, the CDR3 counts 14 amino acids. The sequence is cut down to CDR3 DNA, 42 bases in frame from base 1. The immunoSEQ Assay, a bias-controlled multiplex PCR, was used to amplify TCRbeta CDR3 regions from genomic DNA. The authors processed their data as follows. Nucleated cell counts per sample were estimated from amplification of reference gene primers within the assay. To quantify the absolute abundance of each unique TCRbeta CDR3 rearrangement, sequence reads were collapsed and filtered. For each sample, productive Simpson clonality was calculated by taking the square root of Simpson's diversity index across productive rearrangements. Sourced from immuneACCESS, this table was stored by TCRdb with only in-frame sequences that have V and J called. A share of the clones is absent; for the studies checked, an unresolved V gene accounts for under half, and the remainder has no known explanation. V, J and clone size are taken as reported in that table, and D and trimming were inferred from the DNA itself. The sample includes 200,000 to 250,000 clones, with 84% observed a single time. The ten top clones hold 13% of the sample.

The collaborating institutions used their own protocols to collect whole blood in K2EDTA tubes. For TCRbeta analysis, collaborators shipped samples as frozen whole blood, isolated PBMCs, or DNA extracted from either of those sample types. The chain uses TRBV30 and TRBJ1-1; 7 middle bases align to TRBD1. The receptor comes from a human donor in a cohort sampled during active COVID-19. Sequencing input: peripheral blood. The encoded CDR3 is CAWSVQGVNTEAFF. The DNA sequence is TGTGCCTGGAGTGTCCAGGGGGTTAACACTGAAGCTTTCTTT.